The present entry profiles one TCR beta chain with its context. The antigen is not known. This sample is drawn from a study of cytomegalovirus exposure and HLA in healthy donors. Trimming removed 4 bases from V and 3 bases from J, with 19 bases in between. Germline V lookup: CDR1 SGHNT, CDR2 YYREEE (reference sequence). This CDR3 has 16 residues. The PCR employed 60 Vbeta primers together with 13 Jbeta primers. As processed by the authors: In a later analysis, approximately 73 million unique TCR beta chains included roughly 11 million shared by two or more donors. Libraries were prepared by immunoSEQ multiplex PCR; TCRdb keeps only in-frame clonotypes and omits some of them. V and J calls and clone size come straight from that table; D and trimming were deduced from the DNA. The table includes approximately 260,000 clones, over 90% detected once. Study outcomes and limitations: In vitro testing confirmed a few CMV-associated chains as specific for CMV antigens.

Material for sequencing was PBMCs. The receptor comes from a girl aged 2 to 9 in good health and CMV-seronegative. The V call is TRBV5-4, the J call TRBJ1-1; D call uncertain. The CDR3 DNA is TGTGCCAGCAGCGTGAGACACCTAGCCCCATACACTGAAGCTTTCTTT. Its protein product is CASSVRHLAPYTEAFF. Based on the CDR3 plus reference TRBV5-4 and TRBJ1-1, the full variable domain is ETGVTQSPTHLIKTRGQQVTLRCSSQSGHNTVSWYQQALGQGPQFIFQYYREEENGRGNFPPRFSGLQFPNYSSELNVNALELDDSALYLCASSVRHLAPYTEAFFGQGTRLTVV.